This T cell receptor beta chain was retrieved from a study of blood T cell repertoires in COVID-19. Turning to the study itself: From T cells, B-cell-depleted T cells, or PBMCs came the material, which was cDNA or gDNA.

The data were produced by immunoSEQ multiplex PCR, yet TCRdb's version contains in-frame clones alone and is incomplete. The sample has 94,000 or so clones, roughly 91% seen once; the top ten hold 4.8%. This clone turned up a few times. The receptor's source is a woman aged 80 or older with active COVID-19. Specimen: peripheral blood.

In nucleotides, the CDR3 is TGCAGTGCTAGTACAGATACAGATACGCAGTATTTT. Translated, it gives CSASTDTDTQYF. The V and J genes are TRBV20-1 and TRBJ2-3; D unclear. Germline CDR1 DFQATT, CDR2 SNEGSKA (reference sequence). Trimming left V 3 bases short and J 3 bases short, with 7 bases between. This CDR3 spans 12 amino acids.